This TCR beta chain was profiled in a study of blood T cell repertoires in COVID-19. Study-level background: The samples span acute and convalescent COVID-19 from the United States, Italy and Spain. The analysed material was cDNA or gDNA that came from T cells, B-cell-depleted T cells, or PBMCs.

Germline V gene lookup returns CDR1 KGHSH and CDR2 LQKENI. This CDR3 has 14 residues. V lost 0 bases to trimming and J lost 4 bases, with 9 bases between them. Authors' data handling: Quantification of nucleated cells was approximated via reference gene primer amplification. Profiling relied on immunoSEQ multiplex PCR, and the TCRdb table lists in-frame clones only, not all of them. V, J and clone size reflect that table, while D and trimming were determined from the DNA. The data contain about 110,000 clones, 87% of them singletons. This rearrangement joins TRBV18 to TRBJ2-5; D is perhaps TRBD2 (6 bases). The sequence came from a human donor in a cohort sampled during active COVID-19. The sequenced material came from peripheral blood. CDR3 loop: CASSPPGGSETQYF. CDR3 nucleotide sequence: TGTGCCAGCTCACCACCTGGAGGGTCAGAGACCCAGTACTTC.